This is a list of T cell receptor beta chains from one sample in a study of identical twins. TCRdb passed the 5' RACE reads through MiXCR, listing each CDR3 protein once. The sample includes about 1.7 million distinct CDR3 sequences, about 31% of them seen just once. The material sequenced was cord blood. The receptors here all came from a newborn girl in good health. CDR3s include the opening cysteine and the closing phenylalanine or tryptophan. D genes are given only for firm matches. Clone size is stated in some rows and not others, as once, few, many or a class when expanded.

size: -; V: TRBV25-1; J: TRBJ1-2; D: -; CDR3: CASSEPLRSILTYGYTF; DNA: TGTGCCAGCAGTGAACCCCTTCGGTCGATCCTCACCTATGGCTACACCTTC
size: few; V: TRBV12-3/TRBV12-4; J: TRBJ1-2; D: TRBD1; CDR3: CASSWDSRANYGYTF; DNA: TGTGCCAGCAGTTGGGACAGCCGAGCTAACTATGGCTACACCTTC
size: few; V: TRBV20-1; J: TRBJ2-3; D: -; CDR3: CSARVGGRDTQYF; DNA: TGCAGTGCTAGAGTGGGAGGTCGAGATACGCAGTATTTT
size: -; V: TRBV20-1; J: TRBJ2-7; D: TRBD2; CDR3: CSATGFGGSSYEQYF; DNA: TGCAGTGCTACAGGCTTTGGCGGGAGCTCCTACGAGCAGTACTTC
size: -; V: TRBV7-9; J: TRBJ2-1; D: -; CDR3: CASSLASSGSYNEHFF; DNA: TGTGCCAGCAGCTTAGCGTCAAGCGGCTCCTACAATGAGCACTTCTTC
size: -; V: TRBV4-1; J: TRBJ2-3; D: TRBD2; CDR3: CASSPGRGGFSDTQYF; DNA: TGCGCCAGCAGCCCCGGACGGGGGGGTTTTTCAGATACGCAGTATTTT
size: -; V: TRBV29-1; J: TRBJ2-3; D: -; CDR3: CSVGGFWGHGNTDTQYF; DNA: TGCAGCGTTGGTGGATTCTGGGGGCACGGGAATACAGATACGCAGTATTTT
size: many; V: TRBV20-1; J: TRBJ1-5; D: -; CDR3: CSARDRASNQPQHF; DNA: TGCAGTGCTAGAGACCGGGCGAGCAATCAGCCCCAGCATTTT
size: -; V: TRBV20-1; J: TRBJ2-7; D: TRBD2; CDR3: CSARDGGRRNEQYF; DNA: TGCAGTGCTAGAGACGGCGGGAGAAGGAATGAGCAGTACTTC
size: -; V: TRBV20-1; J: TRBJ1-5; D: TRBD1; CDR3: CSARGGGGSNQPQHF; DNA: TGCAGTGCCCGGGGAGGGGGCGGGAGCAATCAGCCCCAGCATTTT
size: -; V: TRBV5-1; J: TRBJ1-3; D: TRBD1; CDR3: CASSLFDGQGGGTSGNTIYF; DNA: TGCGCCAGCAGCTTGTTTGACGGACAGGGAGGTGGGACCTCTGGAAACACCATATATTTT
size: -; V: TRBV29-1; J: TRBJ2-1; D: -; CDR3: CSVGRGNEQFF; DNA: TGCAGCGTTGGTCGAGGCAATGAGCAGTTCTTC
size: -; V: TRBV28; J: TRBJ2-1; D: TRBD2; CDR3: CASSLGGRAPYNEQFF; DNA: TGTGCCAGCAGTTTGGGCGGGAGGGCCCCCTACAATGAGCAGTTCTTC
size: -; V: TRBV5-1; J: TRBJ2-5; D: TRBD1; CDR3: CASSLGDRGETQYF; DNA: TGCGCCAGCAGCTTGGGGGACAGGGGAGAGACCCAGTACTTC
size: many; V: TRBV29-1; J: TRBJ2-1; D: -; CDR3: CSVFRNNEQFF; DNA: TGCAGCGTTTTTAGAAACAATGAGCAGTTCTTC
size: -; V: TRBV5-1; J: TRBJ2-1; D: TRBD2; CDR3: CASSLGLAVHEQFF; DNA: TGCGCCAGCAGCTTGGGACTAGCGGTACATGAGCAGTTCTTC
size: -; V: TRBV7-8; J: TRBJ2-6; D: TRBD1; CDR3: CASSFWDRGPGANVLTF; DNA: TGTGCCAGCAGCTTTTGGGACAGGGGGCCTGGGGCCAACGTCCTGACTTTC
size: few; V: TRBV3-1; J: TRBJ2-5; D: TRBD2; CDR3: CASSQVEFLAEQETQYF; DNA: TGTGCCAGCAGCCAGGTAGAGTTTCTAGCGGAACAAGAGACCCAGTACTTC
size: many; V: TRBV29-1; J: TRBJ2-1; D: -; CDR3: CSVGGYNEQFF; DNA: TGCAGCGTTGGGGGGTACAATGAGCAGTTCTTC
size: -; V: TRBV4-1; J: TRBJ2-3; D: TRBD2; CDR3: CASSQDPRGGSTDTQYF; DNA: TGCGCCAGCAGCCAAGATCCGCGGGGGGGGAGCACAGATACGCAGTATTTT
size: few; V: TRBV6-5; J: TRBJ1-1; D: TRBD1; CDR3: CASSYETGERTEAFF; DNA: TGTGCCAGCAGTTACGAGACAGGGGAGAGAACTGAAGCTTTCTTT
size: many; V: TRBV14; J: TRBJ2-1; D: TRBD2; CDR3: CASSQGLARFYLSSYNEQFF; DNA: TGTGCCAGCAGCCAAGGACTAGCGCGGTTCTATTTAAGCTCCTACAATGAGCAGTTCTTC
size: -; V: TRBV6-1; J: TRBJ1-5; D: -; CDR3: CASSEQLEANQPQHF; DNA: TGTGCCAGCAGTGAACAATTGGAGGCCAATCAGCCCCAGCATTTT
size: -; V: TRBV20-1; J: TRBJ2-5; D: TRBD1; CDR3: CSGQGQGETQYF; DNA: TGCAGTGGTCAGGGACAGGGGGAGACCCAGTACTTC
size: -; V: TRBV20-1; J: TRBJ2-1; D: TRBD1; CDR3: CSASDYRGAYNEQFF; DNA: TGCAGTGCTAGCGACTACAGGGGGGCCTACAATGAGCAGTTCTTC
size: few; V: TRBV3-1; J: TRBJ2-3; D: -; CDR3: CASSQAHYTQYF; DNA: TGTGCCAGCAGCCAAGCCCATTATACGCAGTATTTT
size: -; V: TRBV24-1; J: TRBJ2-7; D: -; CDR3: CATSDGGQSYNEQYF; DNA: TGTGCCACCAGTGATGGAGGACAATCCTACAATGAGCAGTACTTC
size: -; V: TRBV2; J: TRBJ1-5; D: -; CDR3: CASRRLGGSNQPQHF; DNA: TGTGCCAGCAGGAGACTAGGGGGAAGCAATCAGCCCCAGCATTTT
size: -; V: TRBV6-6; J: TRBJ1-2; D: TRBD1; CDR3: CASSYETGAQGYGYTF; DNA: TGTGCCAGCAGTTACGAGACAGGGGCGCAGGGCTATGGCTACACCTTC
size: -; V: TRBV12-3/TRBV12-4; J: TRBJ2-7; D: -; CDR3: CASMRRGRDEQYF; DNA: TGTGCCAGCATGCGCAGGGGTCGGGACGAGCAGTACTTC
size: -; V: TRBV6-5; J: TRBJ2-7; D: -; CDR3: CASSYSAEEQYF; DNA: TGTGCCAGCAGTTACTCAGCGGAAGAGCAGTACTTC
size: -; V: TRBV4-2; J: TRBJ2-3; D: -; CDR3: CASSPTGIWGQSGDTQYF; DNA: TGTGCCAGCAGCCCCACCGGGATTTGGGGGCAGTCGGGGGATACGCAGTATTTT
size: -; V: TRBV12-3/TRBV12-4; J: TRBJ1-2; D: -; CDR3: CASSFTPNRGYGYTF; DNA: TGTGCCAGCAGTTTTACCCCCAACCGGGGCTATGGCTACACCTTC
size: many; V: TRBV10-3; J: TRBJ2-5; D: -; CDR3: CAISEGQFETQYF; DNA: TGTGCCATCAGTGAGGGCCAGTTTGAGACCCAGTACTTC
size: once; V: TRBV28; J: TRBJ2-4; D: TRBD2; CDR3: CASSSLTSGKNIQYF; DNA: TGTGCCAGCAGTTCTCTCACTAGCGGCAAAAACATTCAGTACTTC
size: -; V: TRBV5-1; J: TRBJ2-5; D: -; CDR3: CASSLAVAGEQYF; DNA: TGCGCCAGCAGCTTGGCCGTTGCGGGTGAGCAGTACTTC
size: -; V: TRBV28; J: TRBJ2-3; D: -; CDR3: CASERTRTDTQYF; DNA: TGTGCCAGCGAGCGGACCCGCACAGATACGCAGTATTTT
size: -; V: TRBV2; J: TRBJ2-7; D: -; CDR3: CASREQSGLPPYEQYF; DNA: TGTGCCAGCAGGGAGCAAAGTGGACTTCCCCCCTACGAGCAGTACTTC
size: once; V: TRBV20-1; J: TRBJ2-1; D: TRBD1; CDR3: CSAYGTGAHNEQFF; DNA: TGCAGTGCCTACGGGACAGGGGCCCACAATGAGCAGTTCTTC
size: many; V: TRBV7-2; J: TRBJ1-2; D: TRBD1; CDR3: CASSLVGTGGNYGYTF; DNA: TGTGCCAGCAGCTTGGTTGGGACAGGGGGTAACTATGGCTACACCTTC
size: many; V: TRBV6-6; J: TRBJ1-4; D: TRBD1; CDR3: CASSYGTGYEKLFF; DNA: TGTGCCAGCAGTTACGGGACAGGTTATGAAAAACTGTTTTTT
size: -; V: TRBV24-1; J: TRBJ2-1; D: TRBD2; CDR3: CATLESGRAGNEQFF; DNA: TGTGCCACCTTGGAAAGCGGGAGGGCAGGTAATGAGCAGTTCTTC
size: -; V: TRBV6-6; J: TRBJ2-2; D: -; CDR3: CASSKRPGELFF; DNA: TGTGCCAGCAGTAAGCGGCCCGGGGAGCTGTTTTTT
size: -; V: TRBV28; J: TRBJ2-5; D: TRBD2; CDR3: CASSLWTSGRGETQYF; DNA: TGTGCCAGCAGTTTATGGACTAGCGGGAGGGGAGAGACCCAGTACTTC
size: few; V: TRBV9; J: TRBJ2-3; D: -; CDR3: CASSVETTTDTQYF; DNA: TGTGCCAGCAGCGTAGAGACAACCACAGATACGCAGTATTTT
size: few; V: TRBV6-5; J: TRBJ2-4; D: -; CDR3: CASSQRGNIQYF; DNA: TGTGCCAGCAGTCAAAGGGGAAACATTCAGTACTTC
size: -; V: TRBV28; J: TRBJ2-1; D: TRBD2; CDR3: CASSFKLAGPHEQFF; DNA: TGTGCCAGCAGTTTCAAACTAGCGGGACCTCATGAGCAGTTCTTC
size: -; V: TRBV7-8; J: TRBJ2-4; D: -; CDR3: CASSPPYRSIDKNIQYF; DNA: TGTGCCAGCAGCCCTCCCTACAGGAGCATCGACAAAAACATTCAGTACTTC
size: few; V: TRBV6-5; J: TRBJ2-1; D: TRBD1; CDR3: CASRTGTGVGNEQFF; DNA: TGTGCCAGCCGTACCGGGACAGGGGTCGGGAATGAGCAGTTCTTC
size: many; V: TRBV11-2; J: TRBJ2-3; D: -; CDR3: CASSLSNRDSQYF; DNA: TGTGCCAGCAGCTTAAGTAACCGGGACTCGCAGTATTTT